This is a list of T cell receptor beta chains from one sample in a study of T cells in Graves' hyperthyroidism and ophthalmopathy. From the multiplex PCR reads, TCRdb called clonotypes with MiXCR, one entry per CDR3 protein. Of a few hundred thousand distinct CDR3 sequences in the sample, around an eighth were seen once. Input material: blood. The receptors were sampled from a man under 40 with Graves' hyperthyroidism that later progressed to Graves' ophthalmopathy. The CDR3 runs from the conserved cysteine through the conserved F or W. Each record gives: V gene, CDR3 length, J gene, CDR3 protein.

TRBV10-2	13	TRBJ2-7	CASSENRGGEQYF
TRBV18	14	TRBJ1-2	CASSPETGSVGYTF
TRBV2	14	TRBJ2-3	CASSAGLSTDTQYF
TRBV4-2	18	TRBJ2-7	CASSQAGPGDPPGDEQYF
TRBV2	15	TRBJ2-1	CASRIGLAGHNEQFF
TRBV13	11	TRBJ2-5	CASSSGISKYF
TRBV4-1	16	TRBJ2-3	CASSQVLAGSTDTQYF
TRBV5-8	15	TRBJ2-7	CASSLVPDSAYEQYF
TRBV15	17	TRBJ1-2	CATSRNIQASRNYGYTF
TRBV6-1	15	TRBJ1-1	CASSQRFRGGTEAFF
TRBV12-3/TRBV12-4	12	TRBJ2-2	CASRPQSGELFF
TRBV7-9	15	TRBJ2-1	CASSIGTGGSNEQFF
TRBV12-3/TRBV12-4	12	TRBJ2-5	CASSVHQETQYF
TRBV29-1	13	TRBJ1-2	CSADRERNYGYTF
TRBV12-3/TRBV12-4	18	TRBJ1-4	CASSFPQGQGIRSEKLFF
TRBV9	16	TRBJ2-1	CASSVRYRHSYNEQFF
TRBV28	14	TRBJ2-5	CASSRGRGQETQYF
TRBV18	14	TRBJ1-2	CASSPPGSNYGYTF
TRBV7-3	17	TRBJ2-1	CASSSATSGGGYNEQFF
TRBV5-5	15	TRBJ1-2	CASSVAGTGNYGYTF
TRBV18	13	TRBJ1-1	CASSARLDTEAFF
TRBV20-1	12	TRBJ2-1	CSARSQHNEQFF
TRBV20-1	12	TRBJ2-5	CSARTSVETQYF
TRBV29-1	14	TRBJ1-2	CSVPSRDSLEGYTF
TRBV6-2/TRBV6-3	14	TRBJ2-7	CASAEGQGGLGQYF
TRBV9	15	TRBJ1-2	CASSRGQETNYGYTF
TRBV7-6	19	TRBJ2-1	CASSLGPRGALSSYNEQFF
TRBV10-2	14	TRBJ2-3	CASRPGLARDTQYF
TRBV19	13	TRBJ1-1	CASSIMPDTKAFF
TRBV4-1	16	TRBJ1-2	CASSQGGLRGASGYTF
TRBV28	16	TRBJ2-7	CASSWFYGGATAEQYF
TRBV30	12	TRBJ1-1	CAMEWENTEAFF
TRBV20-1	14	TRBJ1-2	CSASQPTNNYGYTF
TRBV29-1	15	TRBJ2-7	CSVEDPQGATYEQYF
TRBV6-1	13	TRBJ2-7	CASSLGWNYEQYF
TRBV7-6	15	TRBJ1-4	CASSLRGVPNEKLFF
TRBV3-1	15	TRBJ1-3	CASSKQGAAGNTIYF
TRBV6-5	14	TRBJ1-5	CASSYSRTISPQHF
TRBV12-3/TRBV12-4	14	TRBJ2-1	CASSFLQGWDEQFF
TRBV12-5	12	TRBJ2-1	CASGPKTWEQFF
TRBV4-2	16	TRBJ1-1	CASSQENKRMNTEAFF
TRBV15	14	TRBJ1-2	CATSGGQGDYGYTF
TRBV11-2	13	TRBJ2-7	CASSLFGTSEQYF
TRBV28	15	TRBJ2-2	CASSHGRRATGELFF
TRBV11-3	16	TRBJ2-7	CASSRSGTDISYEQYF
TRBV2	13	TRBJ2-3	CASSRGLTDTQYF
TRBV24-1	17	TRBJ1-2	CATSDWDDVNLSYGYTF
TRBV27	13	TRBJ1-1	CASSLYLNTEAFF
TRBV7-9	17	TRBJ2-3	CASSTGGSGGITDTQYF
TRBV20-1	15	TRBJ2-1	CSARDLSGGAFEQFF